These 24 T cell receptor beta chains share one sample of origin, sequenced in a study of cytomegalovirus exposure and HLA in healthy donors. Use of 60 Vbeta and 13 Jbeta primers characterized the PCR. The protocol was immunoSEQ multiplex PCR, while the TCRdb copy is restricted to in-frame clones and leaves out a portion. The sample records roughly 51,000 clones, approximately 85% being singletons. Material for sequencing was PBMCs. The origin of the receptors is a boy younger than 18 in good health and CMV-seropositive.

This clone was counted between two and nine times. The genes are TRBV4-1 and TRBJ2-3; 10 positions match TRBD1. The CDR3 sequence is 14 residues long. The germline gives CDR1 MGHRA, CDR2 YSYEKL. V trimming: 6 bases; J trimming: 4 bases; junction bases outside the gene matches: 4. For the CDR3, the DNA is TGCGCCAGCAGTCTCGGACAGGGGGCAGATACGCAGTATTTT. Its protein is CASSLGQGADTQYF.

The rearrangement links TRBV27 to TRBJ2-7; possible D gene TRBD2, 6 bases. The germline V gene has CDR1 MNHEY and CDR2 SMNVEV (reference sequence). The germline V and J ends were trimmed by 2 bases and 2 bases, with 22 bases remaining between them. This CDR3 is 18 amino acids long. In DNA form, the CDR3 reads TGTGCCAGCAGTTTAGATAGAGGGCGGGGAAAGACCACCTACGAGCAGTACTTC. Amino acids: CASSLDRGRGKTTYEQYF.

To note about this clone: The junction and the germline gene differ at one end; a read error may be behind it. This chain uses TRBV7-9 with TRBJ2-1; 9 nucleotides line up with TRBD1. The CDR3 has 16 amino acids. Germline V gene data show CDR1 as SEHNR and CDR2 as FQNEAQ (reference sequence). The CDR3 coding sequence is TGTTCCAGCAGCTTAGCGCTAGGACAGGGGTGGAATGAGCAGTTCTTC. Amino acids: CSSSLALGQGWNEQFF.

The chain combines TRBV9 with TRBJ1-2; D unresolved. Germline V lookup: CDR1 SGDLS, CDR2 YYNGEE. Trimming left V 0 bases short and J 6 bases short, with 6 bases between. The CDR3 runs to 12 residues. The CDR3 sequence: CASSVDFHGYTF. Here the CDR3 DNA reads TGTGCCAGCAGCGTAGACTTCCATGGCTACACCTTC.

The chain's CDR3 is CASSPRDSYNEQFF. DNA for the CDR3: TGTGCCAGCTCACCCCGGGACTCATACAATGAGCAGTTCTTC. This chain joins TRBV18 and TRBJ2-1; weak D call: TRBD2 (6 bases). The V gene lost 3 bases and the J gene lost 4 bases, with 10 bases spanning the gap. Per the germline V gene, CDR1 is KGHSH and CDR2 is LQKENI. The CDR3 has 14 residues.

This rearrangement joins TRBV7-9 to TRBJ2-1, with 9 bases identical to TRBD2. The CDR3 loop spans 16 amino acids. With 5 bases clipped from V and 6 bases from J, the junction kept 11 bases outside the gene matches. CDR1 is SEHNR, CDR2 FQNEAQ, per germline (reference sequence). The CDR3 sequence is CASSPHSGGNFNEQFF. The CDR3 nucleotides read TGTGCCAGCAGCCCCCACAGCGGGGGGAATTTCAATGAGCAGTTCTTC.

The gene calls are TRBV9 and TRBJ2-2; unclear D gene. The CDR3 runs 13 residues. Trimming cost V 2 bases and J 4 bases, with 6 bases left between them. Germline CDR1 and CDR2: SGDLS and YYNGEE. The CDR3 protein is CASSVRVTGELFF. For the CDR3, the DNA is TGTGCCAGCAGCGTCCGGGTCACCGGGGAGCTGTTTTTT. The variable domain in full, completed from reference TRBV9 and TRBJ2-2, reads DSGVTQTPKHLITATGQRVTLRCSPRSGDLSVYWYQQSLDQGLQFLIQYYNGEERAKGNILERFSAQQFPDLHSELNLSSLELGDSALYFCASSVRVTGELFFGEGSRLTVL.

V usage is TRBV6-1 and J usage is TRBJ1-1; D remains unclear. This CDR3 contains 12 residues. V was pared by 3 bases and J by 7 bases, with 9 bases between. Germline CDR1 reads MNHNS; CDR2 reads SASEGT. The CDR3 nucleotides are TGTGCCAGCAGTGACCTAAGAAATGAAGCTTTCTTT. Amino acid sequence: CASSDLRNEAFF.

This clone showed up just once. The V call is TRBV6-5, the J call TRBJ2-5, with D maybe TRBD1 (6 bases). Germline V CDR1 and CDR2: MNHEY, SVGAGI. The CDR3 length is 13 residues. Trimming removed 6 bases at V and 5 bases at J, with 13 bases between. CDR3 in DNA: TGTGCCAGCAGCCTCACAGGGTTTGAGACCCAGTACTTC. Translation: CASSLTGFETQYF.

J is TRBJ2-4 and V is TRBV5-3, with 8 bases identical to TRBD2. TRBV5-3 is classed as an ORF, of uncertain function. This CDR3 has 14 residues. The trim removed 7 bases at V and 15 bases at J, leaving 18 bases unmatched. The DNA of the CDR3 is TGTGCCAGACCGGTCCACCGACTAGCGAGTAAAGCGTACTTC. It encodes CARPVHRLASKAYF.

The V gene is TRBV11-2, the J gene TRBJ1-6, with D uncertain. Trimming took 5 bases from V and 0 from J, leaving 11 bases between them. The CDR3 is 16 residues long. From germline, CDR1 is SGHAT and CDR2 FQNNGV. CDR3 amino acids: CASSLRLSSYNSPLHF. CDR3 DNA sequence: TGTGCCAGCAGCCTTCGTCTCAGCTCCTATAATTCACCCCTCCACTTT.

In nucleotides, the CDR3 is TGTGCCAGCAGCTTAGAAAGGAGCTCCTACGAGCAGTACTTC. It specifies CASSLERSSYEQYF. V is TRBV11-3 and J is TRBJ2-7; no definite D call. The CDR3 consists of 14 residues. Germline CDR1 and CDR2: SGHNT and YENEEA. V gave up 0 bases and J gave up 0 bases, with 6 bases separating them.

V is TRBV11-2 and J is TRBJ2-1; TRBD2 matches at 10 bases. Germline assignment: CDR1 SGHAT and CDR2 FQNNGV. The length of the CDR3 is 18 residues. V lost 5 bases to trimming and J lost 5 bases; unmatched junction nucleotides: 15. In DNA, the CDR3 is TGTGCCAGCAGCCCAAAACTTTTTCTAGCGGGGGCTCACAATGAGCAGTTCTTC. Amino acid sequence: CASSPKLFLAGAHNEQFF. The variable domain in full, with the rest retrieved from reference TRBV11-2 and TRBJ2-1, is EAGVAQSPRYKIIEKRQSVAFWCNPISGHATLYWYQQILGQGPKLLIQFQNNGVVDDSQLPKDRFSAERLKGVDSTLKIQPAKLEDSAVYLCASSPKLFLAGAHNEQFFGPGTRLTVL.

This clone was detected once. Relative to the germline gene, one junction end is altered; a read error may explain this. This sequence joins TRBV7-9 and TRBJ1-1, with D uncertain. Germline CDR1 SEHNR, CDR2 FQNEAQ (reference sequence). CDR3 length: 13 amino acids. The CDR3, as DNA: TGTACCAGCAGCTCGTGGGCGAACACTGAAGCTTTCTTT. Its translation is CTSSSWANTEAFF.

This clone appeared a single time. The V call is TRBV6-1, the J call TRBJ1-1, with D maybe TRBD1 (6 bases). CDR1 and CDR2 (germline): MNHNS, SASEGT. The V gene lost 11 bases and the J gene lost 1 base, with 20 bases spanning the gap. The CDR3 has 15 residues. The CDR3 DNA sequence: TGTGCCGCTCAACAGGGCTCGCCGGGGAACACTGAAGCTTTCTTT. It is translated as CAAQQGSPGNTEAFF.

In its sample, this clone was seen a few times. The chain uses TRBV6-5 and TRBJ1-3, with 7 bases lining up with TRBD1. The germline V gene has CDR1 MNHEY and CDR2 SVGAGI. The CDR3 extends over 13 amino acids. The trim removed 4 bases at V and 15 bases at J, leaving 12 bases unmatched. The CDR3 spells CASSSGVGTGEYF. Here the CDR3 DNA reads TGTGCCAGCAGTTCAGGTGTTGGTACAGGGGAATATTTT.

The gene calls are TRBV7-9 and TRBJ1-3, with D perhaps TRBD1 (6 bases). This CDR3 contains 14 residues. CDR1 is SEHNR and CDR2 is FQNEAQ in the germline V gene (reference sequence). The germline V and J ends were trimmed by 9 bases and 0 bases, with 12 bases remaining between them. CDR3 nucleotides: TGTGCCAGTCAGGACAGCAACTCTGGAAACACCATATATTTT. The encoded protein is CASQDSNSGNTIYF.

The chain has TRBV2 and TRBJ1-2; no clear D gene. Trimming removed 1 base from V and 8 bases from J, with 14 bases in between. The CDR3 loop spans 14 amino acids. Germline V gene lookup returns CDR1 SNHLY and CDR2 FYNNEI. In DNA, the CDR3 is TGTGCCAGCAGTGAAGAAAGGAGCGTCGGAGGCTACACCTTC. Amino acid sequence: CASSEERSVGGYTF.

In its sample, this clone was seen a few times. This chain links TRBV7-9 with TRBJ2-7; 8 bases fit TRBD1. Germline assignment: CDR1 SEHNR and CDR2 FQNEAQ (reference sequence). There are 15 residues in the CDR3. Trimming removed 5 bases from V and 2 bases from J; junction bases left unmatched: 8. Here the CDR3 reads CASSPSGQGAYEQYF. Written as DNA, the CDR3 is TGTGCCAGCAGCCCCTCCGGACAGGGAGCCTACGAGCAGTACTTC.

This CDR3 is CASSSSRSEQETQYF. Here the CDR3 DNA reads TGTGCCAGCAGCAGCTCTCGGAGCGAGCAAGAGACCCAGTACTTC. J is TRBJ2-5 and V is TRBV2; D uncertain. The CDR3 covers 15 residues. The V end was cut by 6 bases, the J end by 2 bases, with 16 bases between. Germline CDR1 SNHLY, CDR2 FYNNEI.

The chain joins TRBV29-1 to TRBJ2-7, with unresolved D. Trimming removed 6 bases at V and 7 bases at J, with 13 bases between. CDR3 size: 11 residues. The germline CDR1 and CDR2 sequences are SQVTM and ANQGSEA. DNA for the CDR3: TGCAGCGTCGAGGCTAACGGAGAGCAGTACTTC. Its protein product is CSVEANGEQYF.

CDR3 coding DNA: TGTGCCAGCAGCTTAGTAGATGAAAAACTGTTTTTT. This sequence encodes CASSLVDEKLFF. The chain combines TRBV11-2 with TRBJ1-4, with unresolved D. V was pared by 1 base and J by 6 bases, with 3 bases between. The CDR3 has 12 residues. Germline V gene lookup returns CDR1 SGHAT and CDR2 FQNNGV.

The chain has TRBV7-9 and TRBJ2-1, with 10 bases matching TRBD2. V lost 6 bases and J lost 8; bases outside the gene matches: 13. The CDR3 covers 16 residues. CDR1 SEHNR and CDR2 FQNEAQ come from the germline V gene (reference sequence). This chain's CDR3 is CASSFVAGGWDHEQFF. The CDR3 region has the DNA TGTGCCAGCAGTTTCGTAGCGGGGGGATGGGACCATGAGCAGTTCTTC. Together with reference TRBV7-9 and TRBJ2-1, the CDR3 gives the full variable domain: DTGVSQNPRHKITKRGQNVTFRCDPISEHNRLYWYRQTLGQGPEFLTYFQNEAQLEKSRLLSDRFSAERPKGSFSTLEIQRTEQGDSAMYLCASSFVAGGWDHEQFFGPGTRLTVL.

The CDR3 region has the DNA TGCAGCGTTGAGGGGACAGCGTACCAAGAGACCCAGTACTTC. Translated, it gives CSVEGTAYQETQYF. The rearrangement joins TRBV29-1 to TRBJ2-5; 7 bases match TRBD1. Trimming removed 3 bases from V and 0 bases from J; junction bases left unmatched: 4. Germline V gene sequence: CDR1 SQVTM, CDR2 ANQGSEA. The CDR3 runs to 14 residues.